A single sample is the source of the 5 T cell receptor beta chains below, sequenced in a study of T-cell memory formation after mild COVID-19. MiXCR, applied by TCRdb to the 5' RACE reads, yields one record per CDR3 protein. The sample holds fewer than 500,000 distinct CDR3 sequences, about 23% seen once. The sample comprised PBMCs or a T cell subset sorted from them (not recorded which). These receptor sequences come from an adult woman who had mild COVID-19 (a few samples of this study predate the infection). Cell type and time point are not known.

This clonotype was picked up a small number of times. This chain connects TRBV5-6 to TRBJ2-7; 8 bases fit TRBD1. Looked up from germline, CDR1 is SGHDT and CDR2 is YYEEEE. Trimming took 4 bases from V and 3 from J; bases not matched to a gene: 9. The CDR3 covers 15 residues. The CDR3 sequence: CASSRTGTGVYEQYF. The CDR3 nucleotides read TGTGCCAGCAGCCGGACCGGGACAGGAGTCTACGAGCAGTACTTC.

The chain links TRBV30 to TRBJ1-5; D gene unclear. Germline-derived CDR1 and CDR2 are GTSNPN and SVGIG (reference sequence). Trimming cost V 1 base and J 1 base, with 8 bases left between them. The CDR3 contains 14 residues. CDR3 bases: TGTGCCTGGAGTGACGTTCCGAGCAATCAGCCCCAGCATTTT. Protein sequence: CAWSDVPSNQPQHF.

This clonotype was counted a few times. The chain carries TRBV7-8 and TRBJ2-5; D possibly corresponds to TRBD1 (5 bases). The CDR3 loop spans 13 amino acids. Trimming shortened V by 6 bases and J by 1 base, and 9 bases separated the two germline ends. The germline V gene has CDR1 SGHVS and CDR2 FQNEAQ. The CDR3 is CASRGHFQETQYF. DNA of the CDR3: TGTGCCAGCAGGGGGCATTTCCAAGAGACCCAGTACTTC.

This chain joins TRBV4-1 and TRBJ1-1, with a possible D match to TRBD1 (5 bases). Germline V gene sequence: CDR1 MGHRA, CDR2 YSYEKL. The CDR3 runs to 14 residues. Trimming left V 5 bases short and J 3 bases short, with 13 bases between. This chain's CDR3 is CASSVLTGDTEAFF. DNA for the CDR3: TGCGCCAGCAGCGTCCTCACAGGCGACACTGAAGCTTTCTTT.

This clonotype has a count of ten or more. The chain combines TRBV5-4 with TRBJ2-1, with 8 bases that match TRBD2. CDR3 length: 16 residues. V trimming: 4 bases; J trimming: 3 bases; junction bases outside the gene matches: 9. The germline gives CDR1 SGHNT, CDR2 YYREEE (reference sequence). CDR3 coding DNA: TGTGCCAGCAGCCCCGGTGGAGCGGGAGACTACAATGAGCAGTTCTTC. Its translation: CASSPGGAGDYNEQFF. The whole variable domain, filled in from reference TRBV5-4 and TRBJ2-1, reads ETGVTQSPTHLIKTRGQQVTLRCSSQSGHNTVSWYQQALGQGPQFIFQYYREEENGRGNFPPRFSGLQFPNYSSELNVNALELDDSALYLCASSPGGAGDYNEQFFGPGTRLTVL.